This T cell receptor (beta chain) originates from a study of cytomegalovirus exposure and HLA in healthy donors. The study's findings and limits: Specificity of three CMV-associated chains for CMV antigens was verified in vitro.

The CDR3 sequence is 13 residues long. Germline CDR1 is LNHDA and CDR2 is SQIVND (reference sequence). The germline V and J ends were trimmed by 3 bases and 7 bases, with 7 bases remaining between them. Worth noting for this clone: The antigen is undetermined.

Repertoires were generated with immunoSEQ multiplex PCR, while TCRdb's copy carries only in-frame clones and drops some. The sample yields about 330,000 clones, 87% seen once. The sequenced sample consisted of PBMCs. This chain uses TRBV19 with TRBJ1-6, with TRBD1 as a possible D gene (5 bases). This receptor was obtained from a woman between 25 and 40 years old in good health and CMV-seropositive. The CDR3 DNA reads TGTGCCAGTAGTATGGGACGAAATTCACCCCTCCACTTT. Its protein is CASSMGRNSPLHF. Full variable domain (missing parts from reference TRBV19 and TRBJ1-6): DGGITQSPKYLFRKEGQNVTLSCEQNLNHDAMYWYRQDPGQGLRLIYYSQIVNDFQKGDIAEGYSVSREKKESFPLTVTSAQKNPTAFYLCASSMGRNSPLHFGNGTRLTVT.